The T cell receptor beta chain under discussion was sequenced for a study of regulatory T cells in long-lasting Graves disease. General observations from the study: Shared public clonotypes totalled approximately 3,000 in persistent patients, compared with some 920 in new patients.

The time point is: newly diagnosed GD, antithyroid drugs for less than 3 months. RNA extracted from PBMCs served as the sequencing template. The CDR3 extends over 13 amino acids. Looked up from germline, CDR1 is DFQATT and CDR2 is SNEGSKA (reference sequence). Between the trimmed V and J ends, which lost 5 bases and 4 bases, there was a span of 14 bases. Building of the TCR beta libraries involved iRepertoire HTBI primers and Arm-PCR of CDR3 regions. One entry per CDR3 protein, called by TCRdb with MiXCR from the multiplex PCR reads. The sample holds around 460,000 distinct CDR3 sequences, 14% seen once. This clonotype has a count of ten or more. The antigen remains unidentified. The same sample was also studied in work on T cells in Graves' hyperthyroidism and ophthalmopathy. In that study: HTBI primers were the set used in a first-round RT-PCR of the TCR CDR3. From stable hyperthyroidism, ophthalmopathy was separated by a 13 V-J model.

V is TRBV20-1 and J is TRBJ2-5; tentative D call: TRBD1 (5 bases). The TCR sequence derives from a woman in her forties or fifties with Graves disease. The sequences come from peripheral blood mononuclear cells (PBMCs), collected at new diagnosis, from a patient treated with antithyroid drugs. CDR3 sequence (DNA): TGCAGTGCTCCGATGGGGCATCGAGAGACCCAGTACTTC. Its protein is CSAPMGHRETQYF.